The clone carrying this T cell receptor (beta chain) was counted only a few times. Per germline, CDR1 MRHNA and CDR2 SNTAGT. This CDR3 has 13 amino acids. The V end was cut by 0 bases, the J end by 6 bases, with 8 bases between. The data were obtained in a study of blood T cell repertoires in COVID-19. Whole-study context: T cells, B-cell-depleted T cells, or PBMCs provided the cDNA or gDNA that served as material.

Sequenced by immunoSEQ multiplex PCR; TCRdb stores in-frame clones only, minus some. The sample lists about 190,000 clones; approximately 79% were seen once. The sequence derives from a man aged 25-45 years with active or convalescent COVID-19. The sequencing sample was made of peripheral blood. This chain links TRBV6-4 with TRBJ1-1; D unclear. The CDR3 here is CASSDSEYAEAFF. DNA for the CDR3: TGTGCCAGCAGTGACTCGGAGTACGCTGAAGCTTTCTTT.